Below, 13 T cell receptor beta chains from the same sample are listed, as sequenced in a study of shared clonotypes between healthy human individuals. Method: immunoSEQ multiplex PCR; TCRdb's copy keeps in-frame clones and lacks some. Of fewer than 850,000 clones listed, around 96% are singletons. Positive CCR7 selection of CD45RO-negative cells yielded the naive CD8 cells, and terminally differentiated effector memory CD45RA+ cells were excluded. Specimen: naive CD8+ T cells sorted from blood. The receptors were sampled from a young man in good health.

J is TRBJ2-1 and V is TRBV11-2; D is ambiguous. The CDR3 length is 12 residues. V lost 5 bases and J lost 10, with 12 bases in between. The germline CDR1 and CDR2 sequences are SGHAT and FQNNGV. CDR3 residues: CASSRLGWEQFF. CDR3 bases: TGTGCCAGCAGCCGCCTGGGGTGGGAGCAGTTCTTC.

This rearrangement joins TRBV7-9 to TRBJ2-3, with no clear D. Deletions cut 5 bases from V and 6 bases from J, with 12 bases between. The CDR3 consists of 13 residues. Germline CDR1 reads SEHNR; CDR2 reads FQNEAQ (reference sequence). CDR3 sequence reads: CASSPLTPDTQYF. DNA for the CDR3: TGTGCCAGCAGCCCTTTAACCCCCGATACGCAGTATTTT.

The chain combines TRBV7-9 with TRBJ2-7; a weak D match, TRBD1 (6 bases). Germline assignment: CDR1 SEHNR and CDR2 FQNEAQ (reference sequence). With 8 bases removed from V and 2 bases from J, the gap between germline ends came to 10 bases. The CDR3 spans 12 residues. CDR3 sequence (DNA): TGTGCCAGCGGGGACACTACCTACGAGCAGTACTTC. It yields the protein CASGDTTYEQYF.

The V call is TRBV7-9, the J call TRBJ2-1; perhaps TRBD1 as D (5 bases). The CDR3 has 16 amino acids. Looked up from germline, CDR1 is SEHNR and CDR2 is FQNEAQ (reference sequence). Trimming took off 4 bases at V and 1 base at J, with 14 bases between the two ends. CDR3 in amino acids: CASSSPRQKSYNEQFF. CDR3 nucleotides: TGTGCCAGCAGCTCCCCACGACAGAAGTCCTACAATGAGCAGTTCTTC.

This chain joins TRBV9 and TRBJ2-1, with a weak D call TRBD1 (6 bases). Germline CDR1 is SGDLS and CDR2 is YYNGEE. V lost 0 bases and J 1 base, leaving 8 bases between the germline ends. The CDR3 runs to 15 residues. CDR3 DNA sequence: TGTGCCAGCAGCGTAGAGGGGGATTCCTACAATGAGCAGTTCTTC. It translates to CASSVEGDSYNEQFF.

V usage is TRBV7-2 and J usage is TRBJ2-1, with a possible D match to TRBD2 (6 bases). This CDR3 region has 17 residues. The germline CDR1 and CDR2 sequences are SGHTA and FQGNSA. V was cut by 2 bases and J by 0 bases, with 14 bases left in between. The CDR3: CASSLPLAVLSYNEQFF. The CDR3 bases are TGTGCCAGCAGCTTACCCTTAGCGGTCCTCTCCTACAATGAGCAGTTCTTC.

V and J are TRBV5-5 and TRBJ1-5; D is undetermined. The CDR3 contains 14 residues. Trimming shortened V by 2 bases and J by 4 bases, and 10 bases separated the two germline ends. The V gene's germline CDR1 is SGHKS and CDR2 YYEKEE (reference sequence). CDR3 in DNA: TGTGCCAGCAGCTTCGAGGTTGGAAATCAGCCCCAGCATTTT. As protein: CASSFEVGNQPQHF. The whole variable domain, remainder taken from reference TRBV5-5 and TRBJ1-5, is DAGVTQSPTHLIKTRGQQVTLRCSPISGHKSVSWYQQVLGQGPQFIFQYYEKEERGRGNFPDRFSARQFPNYSSELNVNALLLGDSALYLCASSFEVGNQPQHFGDGTRLSIL.

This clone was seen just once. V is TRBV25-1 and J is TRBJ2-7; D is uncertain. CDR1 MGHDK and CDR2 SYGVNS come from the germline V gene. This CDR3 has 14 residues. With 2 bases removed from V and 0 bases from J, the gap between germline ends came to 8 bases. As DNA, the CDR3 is TGTGCCAGCAGTGAAGTCGGCAGCTCCTACGAGCAGTACTTC. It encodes CASSEVGSSYEQYF.

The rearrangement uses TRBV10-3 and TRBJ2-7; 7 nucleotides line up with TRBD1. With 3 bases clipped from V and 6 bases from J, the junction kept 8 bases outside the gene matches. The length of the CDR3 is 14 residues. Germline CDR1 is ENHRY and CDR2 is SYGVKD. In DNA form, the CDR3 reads TGTGCCATCAGTGATTTGACAGGGTTCGGCGAGCAGTACTTC. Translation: CAISDLTGFGEQYF.

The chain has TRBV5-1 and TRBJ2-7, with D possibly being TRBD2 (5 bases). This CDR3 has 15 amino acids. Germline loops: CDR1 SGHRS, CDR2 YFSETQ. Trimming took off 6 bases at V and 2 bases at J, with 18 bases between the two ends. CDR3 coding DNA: TGCGCCAGCACGCTAACCGGAGGATTCGCCTACGAGCAGTACTTC. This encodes CASTLTGGFAYEQYF.

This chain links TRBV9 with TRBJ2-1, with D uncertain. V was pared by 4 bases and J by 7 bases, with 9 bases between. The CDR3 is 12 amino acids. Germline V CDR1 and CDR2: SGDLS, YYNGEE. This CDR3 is CASSPSPNEQFF. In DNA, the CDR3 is TGTGCCAGCAGCCCCTCACCGAATGAGCAGTTCTTC.

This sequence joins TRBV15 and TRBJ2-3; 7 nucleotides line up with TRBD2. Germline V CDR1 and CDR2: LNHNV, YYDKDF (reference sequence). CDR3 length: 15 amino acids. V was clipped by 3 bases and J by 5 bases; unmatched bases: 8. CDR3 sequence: CATSRTTSLIDTQYF. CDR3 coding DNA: TGTGCCACCAGCAGGACGACTAGCCTCATAGATACGCAGTATTTT.

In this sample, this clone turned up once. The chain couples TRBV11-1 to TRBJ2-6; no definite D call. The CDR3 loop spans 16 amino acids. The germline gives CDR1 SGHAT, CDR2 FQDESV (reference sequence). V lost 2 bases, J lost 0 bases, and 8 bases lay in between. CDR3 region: CASSLHGYSGANVLTF. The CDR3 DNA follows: TGTGCCAGCAGCTTACATGGTTACTCTGGGGCCAACGTCCTGACTTTC.